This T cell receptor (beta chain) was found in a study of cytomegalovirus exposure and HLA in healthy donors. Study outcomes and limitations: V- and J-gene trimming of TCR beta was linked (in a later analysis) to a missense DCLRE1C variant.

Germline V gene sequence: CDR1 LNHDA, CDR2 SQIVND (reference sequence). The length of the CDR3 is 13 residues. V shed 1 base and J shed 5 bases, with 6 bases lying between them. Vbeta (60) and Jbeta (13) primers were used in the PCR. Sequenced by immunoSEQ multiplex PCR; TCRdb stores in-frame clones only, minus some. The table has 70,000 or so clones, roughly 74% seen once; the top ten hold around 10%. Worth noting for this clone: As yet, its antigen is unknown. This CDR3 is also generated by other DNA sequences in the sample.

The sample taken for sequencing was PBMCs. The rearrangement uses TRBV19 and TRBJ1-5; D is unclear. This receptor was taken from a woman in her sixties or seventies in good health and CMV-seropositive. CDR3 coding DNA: TGTGCCAGTAGTATAGTGAGGGATCAGCCCCAGCATTTT. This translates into CASSIVRDQPQHF.